The clone carrying this TCR beta chain was seen more than once but under ten times. The researchers put 200,000 CFSE-labeled responder cells into plates with 200,000 irradiated, violet-dye-labeled stimulator cells. Researchers sorted proliferating CFSE-low CD3+CD4+ and CD3+CD8+ responders once the reaction had finished. Here immunoSEQ multiplex PCR was the method, and the copy in TCRdb shows in-frame clones only, minus some. In the table there are several thousand clones, about 26% of which are singletons. The entry originates in a study of graft-versus-host responses after intestinal transplantation. Study results and caveats: Researchers found peak circulating GvH clone levels linked to early post-transplant HvG declines.

The material sequenced was alloreactive CD4+ T cells from a mixed lymphocyte reaction culture, taken before intestinal transplant. Subset reported: CFSE-low proliferating T cells sorted from roughly 6-day pre-transplant mixed lymphocyte reaction (GvH or HvG direction). The TCR originated in a human patient who received an intestinal transplant.

In DNA form, the CDR3 reads TGTGCCAGCAGTTACTACGGACAGAACTATGGCTACACCTTC. Translating gives CASSYYGQNYGYTF. The chain joins TRBV6-5 to TRBJ1-2; tentatively, D is TRBD1 (6 bases). Trimming cost V 1 base and J 2 bases, with 8 bases left between them. This CDR3 has 14 residues. Germline V gene sequence: CDR1 MNHEY, CDR2 SVGAGI.